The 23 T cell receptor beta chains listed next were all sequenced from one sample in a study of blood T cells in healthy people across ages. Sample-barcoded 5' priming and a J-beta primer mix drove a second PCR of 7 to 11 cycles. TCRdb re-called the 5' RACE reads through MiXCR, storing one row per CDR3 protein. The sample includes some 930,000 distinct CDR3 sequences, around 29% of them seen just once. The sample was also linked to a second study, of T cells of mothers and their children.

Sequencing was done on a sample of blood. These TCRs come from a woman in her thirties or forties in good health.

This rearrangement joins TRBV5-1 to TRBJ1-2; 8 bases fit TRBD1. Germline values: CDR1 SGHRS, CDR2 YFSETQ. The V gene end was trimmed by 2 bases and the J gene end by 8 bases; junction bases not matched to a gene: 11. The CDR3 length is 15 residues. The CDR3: CASSLSTGDSGGYTF. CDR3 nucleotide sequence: TGCGCCAGCAGCTTATCGACAGGGGACTCTGGGGGCTACACCTTC.

For the CDR3, the DNA is TGTGCCAGCAGTTTACCTGCTGGAAACACCATATATTTT. Translating gives CASSLPAGNTIYF. V usage is TRBV12-3 or TRBV12-4 and J usage is TRBJ1-3; no reliable D call. This CDR3 is built from 13 residues. V lost 2 bases, J lost 2 bases, and 4 bases lay in between.

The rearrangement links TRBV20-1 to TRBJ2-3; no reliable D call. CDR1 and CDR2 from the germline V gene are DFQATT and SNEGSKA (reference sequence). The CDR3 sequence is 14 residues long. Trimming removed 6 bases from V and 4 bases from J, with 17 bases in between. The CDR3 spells CSAAAPLSPDTQYF. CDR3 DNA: TGCAGTGCCGCAGCTCCCCTTTCCCCAGATACGCAGTATTTT.

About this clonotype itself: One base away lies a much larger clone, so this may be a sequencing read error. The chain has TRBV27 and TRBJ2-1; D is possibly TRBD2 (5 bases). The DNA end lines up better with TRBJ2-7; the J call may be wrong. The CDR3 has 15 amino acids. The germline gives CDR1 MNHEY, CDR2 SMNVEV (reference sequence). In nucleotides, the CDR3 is TGTGCCAGCAGTTTATATAGCGTCTCCTACAATGAGCAGTACTTC. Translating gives CASSLYSVSYNEQYF.

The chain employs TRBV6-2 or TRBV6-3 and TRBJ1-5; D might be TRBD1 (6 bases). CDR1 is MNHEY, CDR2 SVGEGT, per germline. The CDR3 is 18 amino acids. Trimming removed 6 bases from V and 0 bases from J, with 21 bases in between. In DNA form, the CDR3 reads TGTGCCAGCAGCATTCAGGGGCCCTTGGACAATAGCAATCAGCCCCAGCATTTT. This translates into CASSIQGPLDNSNQPQHF.

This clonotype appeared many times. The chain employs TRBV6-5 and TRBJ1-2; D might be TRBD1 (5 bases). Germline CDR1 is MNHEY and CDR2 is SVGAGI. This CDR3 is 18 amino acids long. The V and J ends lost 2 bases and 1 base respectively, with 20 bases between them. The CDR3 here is CASSYRGRGRSFNYGYTF. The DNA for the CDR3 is TGTGCCAGCAGTTACCGGGGCCGGGGAAGGTCTTTTAACTATGGCTACACCTTC.

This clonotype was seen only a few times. CDR3 bases: TGCAGTGCTAGGACTAGCGGGGGGCGGGGTGAGCAGTTCTTC. Translating gives CSARTSGGRGEQFF. The rearrangement links TRBV20-1 to TRBJ2-1; 13 positions match TRBD2. This CDR3 is built from 14 residues. Losses at the gene ends were 3 bases for V and 9 bases for J; bases not matched to a gene: 5. CDR1 is DFQATT and CDR2 is SNEGSKA in the germline V gene (reference sequence).

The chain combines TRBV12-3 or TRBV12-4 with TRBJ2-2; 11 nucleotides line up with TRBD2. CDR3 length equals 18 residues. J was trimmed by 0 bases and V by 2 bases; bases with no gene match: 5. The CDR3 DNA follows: TGTGCCAGCAGTTTAAAACTAGCGGGGGATTCGAACACCGGGGAGCTGTTTTTT. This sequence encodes CASSLKLAGDSNTGELFF.

The CDR3 spells CSDRGSYNEQFF. The CDR3, as DNA: TGCAGTGATCGGGGTTCCTACAATGAGCAGTTCTTC. The chain carries TRBV20-1 and TRBJ2-1; a possible D gene is TRBD2 (5 bases). CDR1 and CDR2 from the germline V gene are DFQATT and SNEGSKA (reference sequence). There are 12 residues in the CDR3. V lost 7 bases and J lost 1, with 8 bases in between.

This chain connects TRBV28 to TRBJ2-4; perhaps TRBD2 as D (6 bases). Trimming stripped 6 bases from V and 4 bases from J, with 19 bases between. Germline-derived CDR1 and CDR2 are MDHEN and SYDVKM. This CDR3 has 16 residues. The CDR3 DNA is TGTGCCAGCAGCGGGAGCACGTCGGCAGGGAAAAACATTCAGTACTTC. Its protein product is CASSGSTSAGKNIQYF.

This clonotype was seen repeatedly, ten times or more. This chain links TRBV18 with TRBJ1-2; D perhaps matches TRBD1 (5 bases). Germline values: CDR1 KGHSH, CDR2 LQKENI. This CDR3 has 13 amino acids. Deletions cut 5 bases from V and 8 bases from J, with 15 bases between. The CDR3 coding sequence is TGTGCCAGCTCATGGGACGGGGAAGGCGGCTACACCTTC. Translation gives CASSWDGEGGYTF.

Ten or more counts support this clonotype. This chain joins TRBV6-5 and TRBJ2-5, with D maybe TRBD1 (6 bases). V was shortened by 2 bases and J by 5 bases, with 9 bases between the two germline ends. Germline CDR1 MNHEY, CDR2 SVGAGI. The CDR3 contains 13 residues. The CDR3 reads CASSYQGSETQYF. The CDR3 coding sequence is TGTGCCAGCAGTTACCAGGGGTCGGAGACCCAGTACTTC.

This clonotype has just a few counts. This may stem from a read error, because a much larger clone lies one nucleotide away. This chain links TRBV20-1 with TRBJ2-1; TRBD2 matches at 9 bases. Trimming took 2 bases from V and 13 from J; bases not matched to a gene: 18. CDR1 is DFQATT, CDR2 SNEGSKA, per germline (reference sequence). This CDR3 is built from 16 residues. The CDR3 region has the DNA TGCAGTGCTAGAATGGCAGCGGGGGGACTCGGGGAGACCCAGTTCTTC. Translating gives CSARMAAGGLGETQFF.

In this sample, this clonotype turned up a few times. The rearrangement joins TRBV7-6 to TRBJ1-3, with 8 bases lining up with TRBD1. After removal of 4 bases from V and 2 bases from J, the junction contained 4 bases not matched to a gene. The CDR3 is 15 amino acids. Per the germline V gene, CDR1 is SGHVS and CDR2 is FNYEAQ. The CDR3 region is CASSSTGGPGNTIYF. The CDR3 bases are TGTGCCAGCAGCTCTACAGGGGGGCCTGGAAACACCATATATTTT. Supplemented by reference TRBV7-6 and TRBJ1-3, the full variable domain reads GAGVSQSPRYKVTKRGQDVALRCDPISGHVSLYWYRQALGQGPEFLTYFNYEAQQDKSGLPNDRFSAERPEGSISTLTIQRTEQRDSAMYRCASSSTGGPGNTIYFGEGSWLTVV.

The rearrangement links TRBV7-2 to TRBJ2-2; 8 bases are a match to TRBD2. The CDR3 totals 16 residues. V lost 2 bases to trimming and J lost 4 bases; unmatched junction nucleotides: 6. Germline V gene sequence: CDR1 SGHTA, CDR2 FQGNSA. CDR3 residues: CASSLTGGPSTGELFF. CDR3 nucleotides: TGTGCCAGCAGCTTAACGGGGGGGCCGAGCACCGGGGAGCTGTTTTTT.

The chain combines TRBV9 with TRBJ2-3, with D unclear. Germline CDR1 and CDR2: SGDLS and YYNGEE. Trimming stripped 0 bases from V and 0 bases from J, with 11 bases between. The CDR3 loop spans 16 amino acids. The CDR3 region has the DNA TGTGCCAGCAGCGTAGACGCCTCGGTGAGCACAGATACGCAGTATTTT. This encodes CASSVDASVSTDTQYF. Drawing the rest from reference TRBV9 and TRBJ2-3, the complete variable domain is DSGVTQTPKHLITATGQRVTLRCSPRSGDLSVYWYQQSLDQGLQFLIQYYNGEERAKGNILERFSAQQFPDLHSELNLSSLELGDSALYFCASSVDASVSTDTQYFGPGTRLTVL.

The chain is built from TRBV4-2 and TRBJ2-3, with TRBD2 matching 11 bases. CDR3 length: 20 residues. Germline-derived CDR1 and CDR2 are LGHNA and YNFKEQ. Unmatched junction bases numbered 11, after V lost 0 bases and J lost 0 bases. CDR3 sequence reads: CASSQEYRAWTSGSTDTQYF. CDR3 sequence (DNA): TGTGCCAGCAGCCAAGAGTACCGCGCTTGGACTAGCGGGAGCACAGATACGCAGTATTTT.

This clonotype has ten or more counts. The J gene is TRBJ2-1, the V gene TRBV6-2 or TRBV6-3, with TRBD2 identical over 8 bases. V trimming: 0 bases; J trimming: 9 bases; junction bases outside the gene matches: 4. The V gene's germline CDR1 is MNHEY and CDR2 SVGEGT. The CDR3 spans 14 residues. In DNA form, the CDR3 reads TGTGCCAGCAGTTACTCGCGGGGGGAGGGTGAGCAGTTCTTC. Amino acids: CASSYSRGEGEQFF.

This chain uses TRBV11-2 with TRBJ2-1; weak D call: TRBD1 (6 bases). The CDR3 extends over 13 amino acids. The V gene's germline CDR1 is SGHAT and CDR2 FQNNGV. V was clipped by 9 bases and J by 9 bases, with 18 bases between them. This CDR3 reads CASGTGPAAEQFF. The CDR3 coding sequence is TGTGCCAGTGGTACAGGGCCGGCGGCTGAGCAGTTCTTC.

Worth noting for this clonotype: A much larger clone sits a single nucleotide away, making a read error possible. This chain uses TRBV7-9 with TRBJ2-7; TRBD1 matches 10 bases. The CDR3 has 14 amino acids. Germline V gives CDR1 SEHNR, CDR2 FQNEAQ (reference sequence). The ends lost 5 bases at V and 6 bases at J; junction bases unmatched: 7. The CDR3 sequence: CASSPGQGSIEQYF. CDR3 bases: TGTGCCAGCAGCCCGGGACAGGGGAGCATCGAGCAGTACTTC.

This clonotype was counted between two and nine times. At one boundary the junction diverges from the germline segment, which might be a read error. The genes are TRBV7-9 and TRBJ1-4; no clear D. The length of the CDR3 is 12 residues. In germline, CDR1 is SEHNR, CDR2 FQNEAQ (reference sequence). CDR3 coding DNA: TGTGCCGGCAGCTCGCCGCCCCGAGAACTGTTTTTT. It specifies CAGSSPPRELFF.

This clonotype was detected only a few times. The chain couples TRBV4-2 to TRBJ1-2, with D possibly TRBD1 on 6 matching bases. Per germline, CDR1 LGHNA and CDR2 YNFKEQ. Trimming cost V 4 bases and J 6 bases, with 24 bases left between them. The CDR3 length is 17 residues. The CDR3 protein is CASSRTSRNRDEDGYTF. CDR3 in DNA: TGTGCCAGCAGCCGCACATCCAGGAACAGGGATGAGGATGGCTACACCTTC.

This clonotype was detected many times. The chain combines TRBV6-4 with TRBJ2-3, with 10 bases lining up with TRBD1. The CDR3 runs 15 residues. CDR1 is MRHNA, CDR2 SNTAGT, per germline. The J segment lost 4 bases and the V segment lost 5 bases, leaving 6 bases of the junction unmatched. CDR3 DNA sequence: TGTGCCAGCAGTAAGACAGGGGGCAGCGCAGATACGCAGTATTTT. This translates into CASSKTGGSADTQYF.